This TCR beta chain was captured in a study of T cell changes during pregnancy in multiple sclerosis. The CDR3 sequence is 17 residues long. CDR1 and CDR2 from the germline V gene are SGHRS and YFSETQ. Trimming cost V 2 bases and J 1 base; bases outside gene matches: 7. Only in-frame clones appear in the TCRdb table, and some are missing; sequencing was by immunoSEQ multiplex PCR. The table shows roughly 100,000 clones, with roughly nine tenths occurring only once. The chain is built from TRBV5-1 and TRBJ1-1, with 11 bases identical to TRBD1. Source: peripheral blood, taken in the second trimester of pregnancy. This clonotype was sampled from a female donor in good health, enrolled as a control in a pregnancy study. This chain's CDR3 is CASSFSTGQGGNTEAFF. The CDR3 bases are TGCGCCAGCAGCTTTTCCACGGGACAGGGGGGGAACACTGAAGCTTTCTTT.